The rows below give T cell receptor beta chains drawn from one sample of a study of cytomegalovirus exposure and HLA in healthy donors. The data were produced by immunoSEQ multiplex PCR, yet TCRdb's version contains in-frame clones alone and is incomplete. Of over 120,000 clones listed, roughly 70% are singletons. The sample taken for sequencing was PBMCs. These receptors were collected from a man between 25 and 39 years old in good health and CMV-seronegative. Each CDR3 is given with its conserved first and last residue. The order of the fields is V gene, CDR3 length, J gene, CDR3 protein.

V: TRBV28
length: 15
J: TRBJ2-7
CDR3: CASSSPQRSGHEQYF

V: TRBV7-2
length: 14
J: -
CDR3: CASSPGSGGYEQYF

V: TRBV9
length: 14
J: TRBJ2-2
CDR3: CASSADLNTGELFF

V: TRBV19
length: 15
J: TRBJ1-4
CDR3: CASSIPSATNEKLFF

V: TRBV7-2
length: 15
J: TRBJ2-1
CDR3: CASKAGLAGYNEQFF

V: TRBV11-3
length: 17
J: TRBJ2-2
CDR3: CASSPGTGDGNTGELFF

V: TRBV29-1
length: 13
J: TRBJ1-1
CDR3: CSVTPDWDTEAFF

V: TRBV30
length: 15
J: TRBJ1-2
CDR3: CAWSPRFAHVYGYTF

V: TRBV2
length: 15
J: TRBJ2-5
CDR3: CASSAQTVPGETQYF

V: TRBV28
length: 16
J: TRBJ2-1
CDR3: CASSPFSGGAHNEQFF

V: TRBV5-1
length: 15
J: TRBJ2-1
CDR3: CASSLASGGANEQFF

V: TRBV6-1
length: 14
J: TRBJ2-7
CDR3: CASSRSGSSYEQYF

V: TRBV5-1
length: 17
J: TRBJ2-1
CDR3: CASSSDGLAGGNNEQFF

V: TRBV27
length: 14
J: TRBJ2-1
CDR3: CASSPHDSYNEQFF

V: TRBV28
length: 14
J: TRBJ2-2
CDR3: CASRGAGNTGELFF

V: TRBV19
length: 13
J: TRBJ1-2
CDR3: CASSYDRTYGYTF

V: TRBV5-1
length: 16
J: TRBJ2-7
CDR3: CASRPDTGDSSYEQYF

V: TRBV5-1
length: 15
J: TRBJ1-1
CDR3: CASSLGGRDNTEAFF

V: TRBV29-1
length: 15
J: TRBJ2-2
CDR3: CSVATSGGGTGELFF

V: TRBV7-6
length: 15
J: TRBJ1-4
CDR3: CASSTVQGEDEKLFF